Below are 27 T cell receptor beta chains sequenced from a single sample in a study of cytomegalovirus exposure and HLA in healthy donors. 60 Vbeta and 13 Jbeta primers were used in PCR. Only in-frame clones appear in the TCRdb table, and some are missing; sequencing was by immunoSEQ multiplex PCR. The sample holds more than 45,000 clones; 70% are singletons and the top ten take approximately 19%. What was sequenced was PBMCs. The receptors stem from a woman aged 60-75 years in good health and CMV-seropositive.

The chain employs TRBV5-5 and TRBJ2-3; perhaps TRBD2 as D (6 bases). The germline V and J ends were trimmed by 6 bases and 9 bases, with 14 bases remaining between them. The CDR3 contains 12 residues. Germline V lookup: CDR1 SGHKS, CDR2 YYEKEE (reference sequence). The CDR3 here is CASNVPEGTQYF. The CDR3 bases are TGTGCCAGCAACGTCCCGGAGGGGACGCAGTATTTT.

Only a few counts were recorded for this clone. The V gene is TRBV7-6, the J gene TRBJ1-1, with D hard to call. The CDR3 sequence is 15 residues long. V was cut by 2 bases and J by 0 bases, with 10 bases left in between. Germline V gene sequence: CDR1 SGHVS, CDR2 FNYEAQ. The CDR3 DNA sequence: TGTGCCAGCAGCTTATCTCAGGCTATGAACACTGAAGCTTTCTTT. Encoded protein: CASSLSQAMNTEAFF. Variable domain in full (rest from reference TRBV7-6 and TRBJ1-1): GAGVSQSPRYKVTKRGQDVALRCDPISGHVSLYWYRQALGQGPEFLTYFNYEAQQDKSGLPNDRFSAERPEGSISTLTIQRTEQRDSAMYRCASSLSQAMNTEAFFGQGTRLTVV.

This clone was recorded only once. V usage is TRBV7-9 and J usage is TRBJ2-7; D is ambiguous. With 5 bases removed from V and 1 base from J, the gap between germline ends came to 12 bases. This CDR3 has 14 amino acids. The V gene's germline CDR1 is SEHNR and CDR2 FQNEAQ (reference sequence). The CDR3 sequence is CASSARSGSYEQYF. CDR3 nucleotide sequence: TGTGCCAGCAGCGCGCGATCAGGTTCCTACGAGCAGTACTTC.

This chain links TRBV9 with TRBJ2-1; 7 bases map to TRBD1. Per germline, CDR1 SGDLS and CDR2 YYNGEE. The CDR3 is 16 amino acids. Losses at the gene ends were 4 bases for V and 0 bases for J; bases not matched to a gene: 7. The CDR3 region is CASSPTGDASYNEQFF. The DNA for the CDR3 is TGTGCCAGCAGCCCAACAGGGGATGCCTCCTACAATGAGCAGTTCTTC.

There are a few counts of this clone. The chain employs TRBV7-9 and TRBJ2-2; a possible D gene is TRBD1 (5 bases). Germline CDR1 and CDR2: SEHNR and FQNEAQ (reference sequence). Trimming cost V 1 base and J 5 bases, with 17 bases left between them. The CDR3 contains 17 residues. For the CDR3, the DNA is TGTGCCAGCAGCTTAGTCCCAGGGCAGTACTATACCGGGGAGCTGTTTTTT. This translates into CASSLVPGQYYTGELFF.

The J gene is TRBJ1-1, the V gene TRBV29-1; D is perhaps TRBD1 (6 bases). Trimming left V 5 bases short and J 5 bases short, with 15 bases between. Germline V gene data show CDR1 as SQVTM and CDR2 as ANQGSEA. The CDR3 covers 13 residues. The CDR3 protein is CSVSEGDGTEAFF. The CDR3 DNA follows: TGCAGCGTTTCCGAGGGGGATGGAACTGAAGCTTTCTTT.

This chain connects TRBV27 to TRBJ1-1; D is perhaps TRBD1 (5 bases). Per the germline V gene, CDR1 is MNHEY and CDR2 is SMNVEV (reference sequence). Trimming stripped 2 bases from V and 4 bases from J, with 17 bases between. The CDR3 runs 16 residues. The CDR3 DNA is TGTGCCAGCAGTTTAATGGCGGGGGGTATCAGCACTGAAGCTTTCTTT. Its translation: CASSLMAGGISTEAFF.

The CDR3 DNA follows: TGTGCCATCAGTGGGGGAGGGGATAGTTACAATGAGCAGTTCTTC. It specifies CAISGGGDSYNEQFF. The chain combines TRBV10-3 with TRBJ2-1, with 7 positions matching TRBD2. This CDR3 comprises 15 residues. The V segment lost 4 bases and the J segment 4 bases; nucleotides outside the gene matches: 7. Germline CDR1 ENHRY, CDR2 SYGVKD.

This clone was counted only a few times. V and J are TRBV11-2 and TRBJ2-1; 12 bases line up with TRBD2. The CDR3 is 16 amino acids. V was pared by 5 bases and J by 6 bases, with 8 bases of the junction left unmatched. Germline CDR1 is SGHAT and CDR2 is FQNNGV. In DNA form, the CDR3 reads TGTGCCAGCAGCCCCTGGACTAGCGGGGAGGTCAATGAGCAGTTCTTC. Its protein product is CASSPWTSGEVNEQFF.

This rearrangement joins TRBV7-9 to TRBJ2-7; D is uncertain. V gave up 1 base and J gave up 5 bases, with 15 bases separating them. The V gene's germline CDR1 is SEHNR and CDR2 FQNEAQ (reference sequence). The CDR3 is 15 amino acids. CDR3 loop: CASSLEAPGYHEQYF. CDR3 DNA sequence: TGTGCCAGCAGCTTAGAAGCTCCAGGCTACCACGAGCAGTACTTC. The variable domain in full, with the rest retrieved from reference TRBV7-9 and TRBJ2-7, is DTGVSQNPRHKITKRGQNVTFRCDPISEHNRLYWYRQTLGQGPEFLTYFQNEAQLEKSRLLSDRFSAERPKGSFSTLEIQRTEQGDSAMYLCASSLEAPGYHEQYFGPGTRLTVT.

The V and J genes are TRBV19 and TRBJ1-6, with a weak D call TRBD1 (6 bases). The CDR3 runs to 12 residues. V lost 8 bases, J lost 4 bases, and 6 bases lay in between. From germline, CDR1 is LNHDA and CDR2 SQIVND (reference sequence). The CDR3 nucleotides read TGTGCCAGTGGACAGTATAATTCACCCCTCCACTTT. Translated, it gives CASGQYNSPLHF.

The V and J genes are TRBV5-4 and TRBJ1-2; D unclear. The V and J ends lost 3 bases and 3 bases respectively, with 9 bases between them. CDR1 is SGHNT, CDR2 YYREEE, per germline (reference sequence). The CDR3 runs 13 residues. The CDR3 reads CASSSLRDYGYTF. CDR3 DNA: TGTGCCAGCAGCTCCCTTCGAGACTATGGCTACACCTTC. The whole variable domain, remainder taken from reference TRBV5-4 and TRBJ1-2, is ETGVTQSPTHLIKTRGQQVTLRCSSQSGHNTVSWYQQALGQGPQFIFQYYREEENGRGNFPPRFSGLQFPNYSSELNVNALELDDSALYLCASSSLRDYGYTFGSGTRLTVV.

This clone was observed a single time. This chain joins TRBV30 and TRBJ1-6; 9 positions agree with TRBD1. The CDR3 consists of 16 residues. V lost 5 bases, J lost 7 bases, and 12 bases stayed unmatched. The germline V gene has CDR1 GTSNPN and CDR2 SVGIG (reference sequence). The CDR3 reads CAWGTGLNFGNSPLHF. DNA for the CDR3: TGTGCCTGGGGGACAGGGTTAAATTTTGGGAATTCACCCCTCCACTTT.

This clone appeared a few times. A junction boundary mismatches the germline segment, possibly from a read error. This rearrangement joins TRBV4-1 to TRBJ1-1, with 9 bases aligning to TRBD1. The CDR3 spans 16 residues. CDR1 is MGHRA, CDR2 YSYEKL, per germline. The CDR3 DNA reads TGCGCCAGCAGCCAACCACGACAGGGGGTGAATACTGAAGCTTTCTTT. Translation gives CASSQPRQGVNTEAFF.

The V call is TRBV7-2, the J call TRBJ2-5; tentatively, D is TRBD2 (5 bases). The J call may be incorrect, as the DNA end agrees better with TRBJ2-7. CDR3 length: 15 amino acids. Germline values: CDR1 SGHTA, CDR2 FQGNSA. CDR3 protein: CASSLRVLGSYEQYF. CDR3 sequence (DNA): TGTGCCAGCAGCTTAAGGGTCCTTGGGAGCTACGAGCAGTACTTC.

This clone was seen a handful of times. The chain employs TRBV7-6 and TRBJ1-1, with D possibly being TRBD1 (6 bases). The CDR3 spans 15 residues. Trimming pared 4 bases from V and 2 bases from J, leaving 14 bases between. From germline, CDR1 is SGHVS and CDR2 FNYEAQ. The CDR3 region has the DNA TGTGCCAGCAGCTCTTTCCGGGACACAAACACTGAAGCTTTCTTT. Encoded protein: CASSSFRDTNTEAFF.

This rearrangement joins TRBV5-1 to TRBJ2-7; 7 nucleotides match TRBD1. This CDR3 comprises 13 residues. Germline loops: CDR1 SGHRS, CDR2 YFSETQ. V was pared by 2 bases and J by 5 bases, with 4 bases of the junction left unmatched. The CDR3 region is CASSLQGLDEQYF. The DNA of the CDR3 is TGCGCCAGCAGCTTACAGGGGTTAGACGAGCAGTACTTC.

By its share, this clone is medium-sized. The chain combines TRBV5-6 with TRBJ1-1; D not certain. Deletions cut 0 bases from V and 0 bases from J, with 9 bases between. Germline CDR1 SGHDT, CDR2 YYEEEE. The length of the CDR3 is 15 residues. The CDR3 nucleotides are TGTGCCAGCAGCTTGGCCACGGGGATGAACACTGAAGCTTTCTTT. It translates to CASSLATGMNTEAFF.

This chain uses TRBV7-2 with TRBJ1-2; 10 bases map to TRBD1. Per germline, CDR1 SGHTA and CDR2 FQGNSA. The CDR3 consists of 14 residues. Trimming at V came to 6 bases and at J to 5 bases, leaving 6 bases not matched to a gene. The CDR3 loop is CASSSGTGVYGYTF. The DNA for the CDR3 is TGTGCCAGCAGTTCCGGGACAGGGGTTTATGGCTACACCTTC.

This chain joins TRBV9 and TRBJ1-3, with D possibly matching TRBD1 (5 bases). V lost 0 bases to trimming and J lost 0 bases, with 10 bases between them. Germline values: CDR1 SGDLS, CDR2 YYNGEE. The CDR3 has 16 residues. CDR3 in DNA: TGTGCCAGCAGCGTAGCCGTGGGGGGCTCTGGAAACACCATATATTTT. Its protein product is CASSVAVGGSGNTIYF. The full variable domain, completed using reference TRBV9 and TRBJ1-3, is DSGVTQTPKHLITATGQRVTLRCSPRSGDLSVYWYQQSLDQGLQFLIQYYNGEERAKGNILERFSAQQFPDLHSELNLSSLELGDSALYFCASSVAVGGSGNTIYFGEGSWLTVV.

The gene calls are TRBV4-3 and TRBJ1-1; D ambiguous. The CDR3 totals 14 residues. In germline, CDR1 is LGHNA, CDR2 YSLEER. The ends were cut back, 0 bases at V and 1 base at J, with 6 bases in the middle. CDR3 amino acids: CASSQDLANTEAFF. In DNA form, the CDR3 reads TGCGCCAGCAGCCAAGATCTAGCGAACACTGAAGCTTTCTTT.

CDR3 amino acids: CASSAGLAGAPSSYNEQFF. CDR3 in DNA: TGTGCCAGCAGCGCGGGACTAGCGGGGGCCCCGAGCTCCTACAATGAGCAGTTCTTC. This chain links TRBV9 with TRBJ2-1; 14 bases agree with TRBD2. The CDR3 loop spans 19 amino acids. The ends lost 3 bases at V and 0 bases at J; junction bases unmatched: 8. Germline V gene sequence: CDR1 SGDLS, CDR2 YYNGEE.

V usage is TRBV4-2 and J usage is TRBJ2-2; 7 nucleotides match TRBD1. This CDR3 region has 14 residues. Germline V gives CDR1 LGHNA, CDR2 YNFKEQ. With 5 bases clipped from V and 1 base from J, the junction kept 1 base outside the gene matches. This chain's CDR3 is CASSAGGNTGELFF. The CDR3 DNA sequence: TGTGCCAGCAGCGCAGGGGGGAACACCGGGGAGCTGTTTTTT.

The CDR3 reads CASSLVGQAREQYF. The CDR3 DNA reads as TGCGCCAGCAGCTTGGTGGGACAGGCCCGCGAGCAGTACTTC. V gene TRBV5-1 combines with J gene TRBJ2-7; 8 bases match TRBD1. V was pared by 0 bases and J by 6 bases, with 5 bases of the junction left unmatched. Germline V gives CDR1 SGHRS, CDR2 YFSETQ. CDR3 length: 14 residues.

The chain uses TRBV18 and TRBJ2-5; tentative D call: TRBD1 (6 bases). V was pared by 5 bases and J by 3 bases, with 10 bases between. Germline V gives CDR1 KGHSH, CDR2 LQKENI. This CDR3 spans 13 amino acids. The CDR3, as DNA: TGTGCCAGCTCATTACGACAGGAAGAGACCCAGTACTTC. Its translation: CASSLRQEETQYF.

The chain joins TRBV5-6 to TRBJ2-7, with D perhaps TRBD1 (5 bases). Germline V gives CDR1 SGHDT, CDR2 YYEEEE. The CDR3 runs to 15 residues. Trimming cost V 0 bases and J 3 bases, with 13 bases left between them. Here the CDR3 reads CASSLAEQAFYEQYF. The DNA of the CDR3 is TGTGCCAGCAGCTTGGCCGAACAGGCCTTCTACGAGCAGTACTTC.

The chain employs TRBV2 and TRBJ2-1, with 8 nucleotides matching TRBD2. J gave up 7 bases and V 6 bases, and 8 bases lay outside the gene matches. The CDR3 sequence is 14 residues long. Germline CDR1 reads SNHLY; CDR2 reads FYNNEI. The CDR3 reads CASRKGVAGNEQFF. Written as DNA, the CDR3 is TGTGCCAGCAGAAAGGGGGTAGCGGGGAATGAGCAGTTCTTC.